The source of this TCR beta chain is a study of T cell responses to AZD1222 COVID-19 vaccine. Measured with immunoSEQ multiplex PCR; TCRdb has only the in-frame clones, and not every one. The sample contains around 85,000 clones, just over 85% of which appear only once. The germline V gene has CDR1 MNHEY and CDR2 SMNVEV (reference sequence). V dropped 0 bases and J dropped 7 bases, with 12 bases sitting between them. The CDR3 sequence is 14 residues long. Concerning this clone: The target antigen is unknown.

Notes on the study in general: Spike-specific TCR breadth and depth both grew after two AZD1222 doses.

The rearrangement links TRBV27 to TRBJ1-2, with D perhaps TRBD1 (6 bases). The origin of this receptor is an adult in good health. Sequencing was performed on peripheral blood, taken on day 0 of AZD1222 vaccination. This CDR3 is CASSLSGGASGYTF. DNA of the CDR3: TGTGCCAGCAGTTTATCAGGGGGGGCTAGTGGCTACACCTTC.